A selection of T cell receptor beta chains follows, all from one sample in a study of blood T cell repertoires in COVID-19. Some clones are missing from TCRdb's copy, which holds only in-frame ones; the method was immunoSEQ multiplex PCR. Of 200,000 to 250,000 clones in the sample, around 89% were seen once. The sequenced sample was peripheral blood. Every receptor here comes from a woman aged 25-40 years with COVID-19, enrolled during active disease. The CDR3 runs from the conserved cysteine through the conserved F or W. The order of the fields is clone size, V gene, D gene, J gene, CDR3 DNA, CDR3 protein. A D gene is named only where the DNA matches it firmly. Rows may omit the clone size; those that give it use once, few, many or a size class.

.,TRBV19,TRBD2,TRBJ2-1,TGTGCCAGTAGTCTCCCGGGACTAGCGGGGCACAATGAGCAGTTCTTC,CASSLPGLAGHNEQFF
.,TRBV7-2,.,TRBJ2-1,TGTGCCAGCAGCTTTCGGGGAAGCTCCTACAATGAGCAGTTCTTC,CASSFRGSSYNEQFF
once,TRBV6-4,.,TRBJ2-3,TGTGCCAGCAGTGACTCGATCTCTCGCGCAGATACGCAGTATTTT,CASSDSISRADTQYF
.,TRBV5-6,.,TRBJ1-2,TGTGCCAGCAGCTTGGCGACAGACCCAAGTAACTATGGCTACACCTTC,CASSLATDPSNYGYTF
.,TRBV7-9,.,TRBJ2-3,TGTGCCAGCAGCCCCGTCGTCGATACGCAGTATTTT,CASSPVVDTQYF
once,TRBV29-1,TRBD1,TRBJ1-1,TGCAGCGTTGCCAGGGGGCCGGGACAGGCGAACACTGAAGCTTTCTTT,CSVARGPGQANTEAFF
few,TRBV9,TRBD1,TRBJ2-5,TGTGCCAGGGCCGCGAGGGGGCGGGAGACCCAGTACTTC,CARAARGRETQYF
.,TRBV5-1,TRBD2,TRBJ2-1,TGCGCCAGCAGCTCCCCGGGACTAGCGGGGGGCGTCTCCTACAATGAGCAGTTCTTC,CASSSPGLAGGVSYNEQFF
few,TRBV6-6,.,TRBJ2-1,TGTGCCAGCAGAGGAGATGGTTGGCAGTTCTTC,CASRGDGWQFF
.,TRBV6-2/TRBV6-3,TRBD2,TRBJ2-1,TGTGCCAGCAGTTACGGAAGCGGGACTTTGGGATACAATGAGCAGTTCTTC,CASSYGSGTLGYNEQFF
.,TRBV4-1,TRBD1,TRBJ1-2,TGCGCCAGCAGCCGAACCTGGGGACAGGGTGACGATGGCTACACCTTC,CASSRTWGQGDDGYTF
.,TRBV7-9,TRBD2,TRBJ2-3,TGTGCCAGCAGCTTAGCGCGGCTAGCGGAAATCACAGATACGCAGTATTTT,CASSLARLAEITDTQYF
.,TRBV4-2,TRBD2,TRBJ2-3,TGTGCCAGCAGCCAAGGAGCGGGACAGGGGACTAGCGGGGCCCCTAGCACAGATACGCAGTATTTT,CASSQGAGQGTSGAPSTDTQYF
.,TRBV11-3,TRBD2,TRBJ2-3,TGTGCCAGCAGCCGTCGGGCGGGGGGGCCGGATACGCAGTATTTT,CASSRRAGGPDTQYF
.,TRBV11-2,TRBD2,TRBJ2-1,TGTGCCAGCAGCTTAACCCCATCGCCCGTAGCGGGAGGGCCTGGTGAGCAGTTCTTC,CASSLTPSPVAGGPGEQFF
.,TRBV6-5,.,TRBJ1-5,TGTGCCAGCAGGTATACACAGGGAAGCAATCAGCCCCAGCATTTT,CASRYTQGSNQPQHF
.,TRBV10-3,TRBD1,TRBJ2-2,TGTGCCATCAGTGAGTCGGGACAGACGAACACCGGGGAGCTGTTTTTT,CAISESGQTNTGELFF
.,TRBV20-1,TRBD2,TRBJ2-5,TGCAGTGCTAGTTCGGTTAGCGGGAGGGCCTCCGGAGAGACCCAGTACTTC,CSASSVSGRASGETQYF
.,TRBV4-1,.,TRBJ2-1,TGCGCCAGCAGGGGTGGGGCCACAGACTTCTACAATGAGCAGTTCTTC,CASRGGATDFYNEQFF
.,TRBV15,TRBD1,TRBJ1-6,TGTGCCACCAGCAGGGACAGGGGAAATTCACCCCTCCACTTT,CATSRDRGNSPLHF
.,TRBV6-5,.,TRBJ2-7,TGTGCCAGCAGTTACACAGTCTCCTACGAGCAGTACTTC,CASSYTVSYEQYF
once,TRBV29-1,TRBD1,TRBJ2-7,TGCAGCGTTCGCAGCACAGGGGGCGCCGAGCAGTACTTC,CSVRSTGGAEQYF
few,TRBV7-9,TRBD2,TRBJ2-5,TGTGCCAGCAGCCTCTCGGGGGGCCAAGAGACCCAGTACTTC,CASSLSGGQETQYF
.,TRBV6-2/TRBV6-3,.,TRBJ2-3,TGTGCCAGCAGTTCCAGGGCCCCCACAGATACGCAGTATTTT,CASSSRAPTDTQYF
.,TRBV7-2,TRBD1,TRBJ2-1,TGTGCCAGCAGCTTGGGACAGGCGTACAATGAGCAGTTCTTC,CASSLGQAYNEQFF
.,TRBV28,.,TRBJ2-3,TGTGCCAGCAGTTCCGTTGGGCAGGGCACAGATACGCAGTATTTT,CASSSVGQGTDTQYF
.,TRBV28,.,TRBJ2-1,TGTGCCAGCGGGACATACAATGAGCAGTTCTTC,CASGTYNEQFF
.,TRBV19,TRBD2,TRBJ2-1,TGTGCCAGTAGCAGCGGGAGGAACAATGAGCAGTTCTTC,CASSSGRNNEQFF
.,TRBV14,TRBD2,TRBJ2-3,TGTGCCAGCAGCCGAATTCTAGCGGGGGGCACAGATACGCAGTATTTT,CASSRILAGGTDTQYF
few,TRBV4-3,.,TRBJ2-6,TGCGCCAGCAGCCAAGAAATGGCAGGGGTCTCTGGGGCCAACGTCCTGACTTTC,CASSQEMAGVSGANVLTF
few,TRBV10-3,.,TRBJ2-1,TGTGCCATCACGCAGCGGATCTACAATGAGCAGTTCTTC,CAITQRIYNEQFF
once,TRBV29-1,.,TRBJ1-4,TGCAGCGTTGAGAAACAGGGTGAAAAACTGTTTTTT,CSVEKQGEKLFF
.,TRBV19,TRBD1,TRBJ1-1,TGTGCCAGTAGTATCCTTAGTCGACAGGGGGTGAACACTGAAGCTTTCTTT,CASSILSRQGVNTEAFF
.,TRBV9,.,TRBJ1-2,TGTGCCAGCAGCGTAGGGACAGTGCATGGCTACACCTTC,CASSVGTVHGYTF
.,TRBV25-1,TRBD2,TRBJ2-1,TGTGCCAGCAGTGAATATGGACTAGCGGGGGACAATGAGCAGTTCTTC,CASSEYGLAGDNEQFF
.,TRBV10-1,.,TRBJ2-7,TGCGCCAGCAGTGACGGGGGAAGCTCCTACGAGCAGTACTTC,CASSDGGSSYEQYF
.,TRBV7-2,TRBD1,TRBJ2-4,TGTGCCAGCAGCTTAGGAGGACAGGGGAGCAACATTCAGTACTTC,CASSLGGQGSNIQYF
.,TRBV18,.,TRBJ1-5,TGTGCCAGCTCATTGACTGGACTGATCAATCAGCCCCAGCATTTT,CASSLTGLINQPQHF
.,TRBV5-1,.,TRBJ1-6,TGCGCCAGCAGCCAGGACGGGAGCTCCTATAATTCACCCCTCCACTTT,CASSQDGSSYNSPLHF
.,TRBV5-1,TRBD2,TRBJ2-3,TGCGCCAGCAGCAGAGACTCCGGGACTAGCGGATTCAACACAGATACGCAGTATTTT,CASSRDSGTSGFNTDTQYF
.,TRBV28,.,TRBJ2-7,TGTGCCAGCAGTTTCGGGGACACGACATTCTACGAGCAGTACTTC,CASSFGDTTFYEQYF
.,TRBV27,.,TRBJ1-5,TGTGCCAGCAGTTTTACCGGGTATCAGCCCCAGCATTTT,CASSFTGYQPQHF
.,TRBV28,TRBD2,TRBJ2-4,TGTGCCAGCAGTTACCGACTAGCGGGAGGGCCCGGGGGGAACATTCAGTACTTC,CASSYRLAGGPGGNIQYF
.,TRBV29-1,.,TRBJ1-2,TGCAGCGTTGCGGGGACACTTACTAACTATGGCTACACCTTC,CSVAGTLTNYGYTF
.,TRBV7-8,TRBD2,TRBJ2-2,TGTGCCAGCAGCTTCTTAGCGGGCAACACCGGGGAGCTGTTTTTT,CASSFLAGNTGELFF
.,TRBV10-2,.,TRBJ1-1,TGCGCCAGCAGTAACCAATCACAGGGACCGGAAATGAACACTGAAGCTTTCTTT,CASSNQSQGPEMNTEAFF
.,TRBV6-5,.,TRBJ2-1,TGTGCCAGCAGTTATTGGGTCCGGCGGGACGTCGGGTTCTTC,CASSYWVRRDVGFF
.,TRBV5-4,TRBD2,TRBJ2-5,TGTGCCAGCAGCCTCGGACTAGCGGGGGGAAAAGAGACCCAGTACTTC,CASSLGLAGGKETQYF
.,TRBV7-8,.,TRBJ2-3,TGTGCCGTCAGCTCCCGTTCTATTACGGTAGGGGGGAGGGCCGTGGAGAGAGATACGCAGTATTTT,CAVSSRSITVGGRAVERDTQYF
few,TRBV7-9,.,TRBJ2-5,TGTGCCAGCAGCTTAAATCTCGAGACCCAGTACTTC,CASSLNLETQYF
.,TRBV27,.,TRBJ1-4,TGTGCCAGCAGTCCCTCGACAGCGGGCCTTCGTAATGAAAAACTGTTTTTT,CASSPSTAGLRNEKLFF